The clone carrying this T cell receptor (beta chain) was observed a handful of times. Its specificity is not known. Vbeta (60) and Jbeta (13) primers were used in the PCR. Clones were sequenced by immunoSEQ multiplex PCR, and TCRdb holds only the in-frame ones, with some missing. The sample holds more than 40,000 clones; more than 45% are singletons and the top ten take roughly 6%. This specimen belongs to a study of cytomegalovirus exposure and HLA in healthy donors. Looking at the study overall: HLA-typed donors were the source of some 85 million unique TCRs, which an early data release held.

General study points: For TCR beta chains, V- and J-gene trimming was later linked to a missense DCLRE1C variant.

The sequence was obtained from a man aged 55 to 69 in good health and CMV-seronegative. The material sequenced was PBMCs.

In nucleotides, the CDR3 is TGTGCCAGCAGCTCCCCGGACAGAAGGAATGAAAAACTGTTTTTT. The encoded protein is CASSSPDRRNEKLFF. The rearrangement joins TRBV7-2 to TRBJ1-4; perhaps TRBD1 as D (6 bases). Deletions cut 4 bases from V and 5 bases from J, with 14 bases between. Per germline, CDR1 SGHTA and CDR2 FQGNSA. The CDR3 sequence is 15 residues long.